This T cell receptor beta chain was sequenced in a study of blood T cell repertoires in COVID-19. Study information: Acute and convalescent COVID-19 specimens originated in the United States, Italy and Spain. In each case, the material was cDNA or gDNA derived from T cells, B-cell-depleted T cells, or PBMCs.

Data came from immunoSEQ multiplex PCR; TCRdb stores just in-frame clones and leaves some out. The top ten hold roughly 28% of the sample, which has around 92,000 clones, 83% seen once. This sequence originates from a woman aged 80 or older with acute or convalescent COVID-19. The sequenced sample consisted of peripheral blood.

The CDR3 loop is CSVEAGADGYTF. In nucleotides, the CDR3 is TGCAGCGTTGAGGCGGGGGCCGATGGCTACACCTTC. The chain is built from TRBV29-1 and TRBJ1-2; D is perhaps TRBD1 (6 bases). The V end was cut by 3 bases, the J end by 6 bases, with 11 bases between. Germline V gives CDR1 SQVTM, CDR2 ANQGSEA. The length of the CDR3 is 12 residues.